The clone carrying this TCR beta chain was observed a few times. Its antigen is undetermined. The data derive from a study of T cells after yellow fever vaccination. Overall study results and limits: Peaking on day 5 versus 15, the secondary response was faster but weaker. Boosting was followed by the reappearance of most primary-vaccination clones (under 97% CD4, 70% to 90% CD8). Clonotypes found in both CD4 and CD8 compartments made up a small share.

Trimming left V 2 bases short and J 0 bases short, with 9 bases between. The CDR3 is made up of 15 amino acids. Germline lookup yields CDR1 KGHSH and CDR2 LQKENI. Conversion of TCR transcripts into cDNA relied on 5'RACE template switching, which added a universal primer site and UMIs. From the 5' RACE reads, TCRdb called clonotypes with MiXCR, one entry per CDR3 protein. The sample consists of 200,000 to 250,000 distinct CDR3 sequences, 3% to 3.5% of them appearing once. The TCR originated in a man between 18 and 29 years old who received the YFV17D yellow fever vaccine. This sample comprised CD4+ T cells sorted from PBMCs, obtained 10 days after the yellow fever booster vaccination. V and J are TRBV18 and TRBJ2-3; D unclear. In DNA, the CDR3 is TGTGCCAGCTCACCAAAGGGATTCAGCACAGATACGCAGTATTTT. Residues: CASSPKGFSTDTQYF.